Detailed here is one TCR beta chain. Its specificity is unknown. These data are taken from a study of cytomegalovirus exposure and HLA in healthy donors. The PCR used 60 Vbeta and 13 Jbeta primers. Libraries were prepared by immunoSEQ multiplex PCR; TCRdb keeps only in-frame clonotypes and omits some of them. The table has about 98,000 clones, over 70% seen once. Study findings and constraints: A prior analysis recorded that most TCR beta V segments were productive about 90% or about 30% of the time. Association of a missense DCLRE1C variant with TCR beta V- and J-gene trimming was reported in a later analysis.

This TCR was sampled from a man aged 18 to 30 in good health and CMV-seropositive. Sequencing was done on a sample of PBMCs.

The CDR3 DNA follows: TGTGCCAGCAGCGTAGCTACCAGCGACACAGGTCTCTACGACCAAGAGACCCAGTACTTC. Translation: CASSVATSDTGLYDQETQYF. The V call is TRBV9, the J call TRBJ2-5; D perhaps matches TRBD1 (5 bases). CDR3 size: 20 residues. Germline V CDR1 and CDR2: SGDLS, YYNGEE. Trimming removed 0 bases at V and 0 bases at J, with 24 bases between.